Below are 12 T cell receptor beta chains sequenced from a single sample in a study of memory CD4+ T cells and cytomegalovirus serostatus. The sort gate was single viable CD3+CD4+CD8-CD45RO+ cells for memory CD4+ T cells. The assay was immunoSEQ multiplex PCR, and TCRdb's table has in-frame clones only and misses some. The repertoire consists of 46,000 or so clones, with around 78% occurring once and the leading ten covering 0.9% to 0.95%. The material sequenced was memory CD4+ T cells from blood. These receptors were collected from an adult in good health and CMV-seronegative.

V and J are TRBV5-5 and TRBJ2-7; D could derive from TRBD1 or TRBD2 (6 bases each). Trimming took off 2 bases at V and 1 base at J, with 10 bases between the two ends. This CDR3 is 14 amino acids long. The germline V gene encodes CDR1 SGHKS and CDR2 YYEKEE (reference sequence). CDR3 sequence: CASSLIGGSYEQYF. The CDR3 coding sequence is TGTGCCAGCAGCTTAATAGGGGGGTCCTACGAGCAGTACTTC.

The CDR3 protein is CASSPRGAASGNTIYF. CDR3 coding DNA: TGTGCCAGCAGCCCCCGGGGCGCGGCCTCTGGAAACACCATATATTTT. This rearrangement joins TRBV7-9 to TRBJ1-3; tentatively, D is TRBD1 (5 bases). Germline CDR1 is SEHNR and CDR2 is FQNEAQ (reference sequence). CDR3 length equals 16 residues. V was shortened by 5 bases and J by 0 bases, with 14 bases between the two germline ends. Drawing the rest from reference TRBV7-9 and TRBJ1-3, the complete variable domain is DTGVSQNPRHKITKRGQNVTFRCDPISEHNRLYWYRQTLGQGPEFLTYFQNEAQLEKSRLLSDRFSAERPKGSFSTLEIQRTEQGDSAMYLCASSPRGAASGNTIYFGEGSWLTVV.

In its sample, this clone was seen once. The rearrangement joins TRBV5-6 to TRBJ2-2; 8 bases are shared with TRBD1. The germline V gene encodes CDR1 SGHDT and CDR2 YYEEEE. The ends lost 2 bases at V and 2 bases at J; junction bases unmatched: 8. The CDR3 runs 17 residues. In nucleotides, the CDR3 is TGTGCCAGCAGCTTCTTTACAGGGGGATTTAACACCGGGGAGCTGTTTTTT. The encoded protein is CASSFFTGGFNTGELFF. The full variable domain, completed using reference TRBV5-6 and TRBJ2-2, is DAGVTQSPTHLIKTRGQQVTLRCSPKSGHDTVSWYQQALGQGPQFIFQYYEEEERQRGNFPDRFSGHQFPNYSSELNVNALLLGDSALYLCASSFFTGGFNTGELFFGEGSRLTVL.

The gene calls are TRBV11-2 and TRBJ1-4; the D gene is possibly TRBD1 (5 bases). V was pared by 5 bases and J by 4 bases, with 11 bases between. Germline loops: CDR1 SGHAT, CDR2 FQNNGV. The CDR3 runs to 14 residues. CDR3 coding DNA: TGTGCCAGCAGCCGACAGCGAAGTAATGAAAAACTGTTTTTT. Protein product: CASSRQRSNEKLFF.

This clone occurred a few times. The rearrangement links TRBV6-6 to TRBJ2-7, with D maybe TRBD1 (6 bases). Trimming shortened V by 6 bases and J by 2 bases, and 8 bases separated the two germline ends. CDR1 MNHNY and CDR2 SVGAGI come from the germline V gene (reference sequence). The CDR3 extends over 12 amino acids. CDR3 residues: CASRTGTYEQYF. The CDR3 nucleotides are TGTGCCAGCAGGACAGGTACCTACGAGCAGTACTTC.

The chain links TRBV5-6 to TRBJ1-2; D call uncertain. CDR1 SGHDT and CDR2 YYEEEE come from the germline V gene. Trimming took off 2 bases at V and 4 bases at J, with 12 bases between the two ends. The CDR3 is 14 amino acids. The chain's CDR3 is CASSFSQNFYGYTF. CDR3 nucleotides: TGTGCCAGCAGCTTTTCCCAAAACTTCTATGGCTACACCTTC.

The CDR3 coding sequence is TGTGCCAGCAGAGGCGGGACCCCAGGGAATCAGCCCCAGCATTTT. The encoded protein is CASRGGTPGNQPQHF. This chain links TRBV2 with TRBJ1-5; D is perhaps TRBD1 (5 bases). Looked up from germline, CDR1 is SNHLY and CDR2 is FYNNEI. The germline V and J ends were trimmed by 6 bases and 4 bases, with 16 bases remaining between them. The CDR3 spans 15 residues. Full variable domain (outside the CDR3, taken from reference TRBV2 and TRBJ1-5): EPEVTQTPSHQVTQMGQEVILRCVPISNHLYFYWYRQILGQKVEFLVSFYNNEISEKSEIFDDQFSVERPDGSNFTLKIRSTKLEDSAMYFCASRGGTPGNQPQHFGDGTRLSIL.

The V gene is TRBV5-4, the J gene TRBJ1-2, with D possibly matching TRBD1 (6 bases). CDR1 SGHNT and CDR2 YYREEE come from the germline V gene (reference sequence). This CDR3 is built from 12 residues. V lost 3 bases and J lost 8, with 11 bases in between. The CDR3 region is CASSYPRGGYTF. CDR3 in DNA: TGTGCCAGCAGCTACCCGAGGGGGGGCTACACCTTC. The variable domain in full, completed from reference TRBV5-4 and TRBJ1-2, reads ETGVTQSPTHLIKTRGQQVTLRCSSQSGHNTVSWYQQALGQGPQFIFQYYREEENGRGNFPPRFSGLQFPNYSSELNVNALELDDSALYLCASSYPRGGYTFGSGTRLTVV.

In DNA form, the CDR3 reads TGCGCCAGCAGCACGCTTACCCGGGACAGAGGCGGGGAGCTGTTTTTT. Amino acids: CASSTLTRDRGGELFF. This chain uses TRBV4-1 with TRBJ2-2; TRBD1 aligns across 7 bases. J was trimmed by 7 bases and V by 5 bases; bases with no gene match: 13. This CDR3 comprises 16 residues. Germline CDR1 is MGHRA and CDR2 is YSYEKL.

V is TRBV18 and J is TRBJ1-6; 8 positions agree with TRBD1. Germline V lookup: CDR1 KGHSH, CDR2 LQKENI. This CDR3 has 15 residues. V gave up 6 bases and J gave up 4 bases; unmatched junction bases: 5. CDR3 sequence (DNA): TGTGCCAGCTCGGAGGACAGGGAATATAATTCACCCCTCCACTTT. Residues: CASSEDREYNSPLHF. The full variable domain, completed using reference TRBV18 and TRBJ1-6, is NAGVMQNPRHLVRRRGQEARLRCSPMKGHSHVYWYRQLPEEGLKFMVYLQKENIIDESGMPKERFSAEFPKEGPSILRIQQVVRGDSAAYFCASSEDREYNSPLHFGNGTRLTVT.

The rearrangement uses TRBV18 and TRBJ1-2; D not resolved. V lost 3 bases and J lost 6, with 8 bases in between. Germline V gene lookup returns CDR1 KGHSH and CDR2 LQKENI. The CDR3 has 12 residues. The CDR3 sequence: CASSPLMDGYTF. CDR3 DNA: TGTGCCAGCTCACCTCTTATGGATGGCTACACCTTC.

The chain employs TRBV7-6 and TRBJ2-5; 14 nucleotides line up with TRBD2. CDR3 length: 17 amino acids. Germline V gives CDR1 SGHVS, CDR2 FNYEAQ. V gave up 4 bases and J gave up 1 base; unmatched junction bases: 5. The CDR3 DNA follows: TGTGCCAGCAGCTCCGGGACTAGCGGGGGACCCCAAGAGACCCAGTACTTC. Translated, it gives CASSSGTSGGPQETQYF.